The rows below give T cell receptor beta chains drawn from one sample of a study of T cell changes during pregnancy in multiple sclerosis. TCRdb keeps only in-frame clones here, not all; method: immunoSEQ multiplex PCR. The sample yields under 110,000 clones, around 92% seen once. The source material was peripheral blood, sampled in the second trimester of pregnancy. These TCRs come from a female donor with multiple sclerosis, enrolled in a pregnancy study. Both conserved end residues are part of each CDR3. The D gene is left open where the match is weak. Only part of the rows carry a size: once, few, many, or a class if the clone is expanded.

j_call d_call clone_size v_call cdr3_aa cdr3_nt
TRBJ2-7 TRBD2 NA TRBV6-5 CASRGLAGVEQYF TGTGCCAGCAGAGGTCTAGCGGGAGTCGAGCAGTACTTC
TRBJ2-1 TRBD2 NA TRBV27 CASSLGAGLIPLYNEQFF TGTGCCAGCAGTTTAGGGGCGGGACTAATCCCACTCTACAATGAGCAGTTCTTC
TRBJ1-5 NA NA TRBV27 CASSIIGEVNQPQHF TGTGCCAGCAGTATCATCGGGGAGGTGAATCAGCCCCAGCATTTT
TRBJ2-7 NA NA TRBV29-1 CSVAGDGTYEQYF TGCAGCGTTGCAGGGGACGGCACCTACGAGCAGTACTTC
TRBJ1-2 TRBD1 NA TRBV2 CASSGGQGIYGYTF TGTGCCAGCAGTGGGGGACAGGGTATCTATGGCTACACCTTC
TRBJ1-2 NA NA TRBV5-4 CASTLGGLGGYTF TGTGCCAGCACCTTAGGAGGGCTGGGTGGCTACACCTTC
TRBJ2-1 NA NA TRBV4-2 CASSQERDWNEQFF TGTGCCAGCAGCCAAGAAAGAGATTGGAATGAGCAGTTCTTC
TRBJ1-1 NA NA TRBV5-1 CASSLAPGQTLSEAFF TGCGCCAGCAGCTTGGCGCCGGGACAAACTTTATCTGAAGCTTTCTTT
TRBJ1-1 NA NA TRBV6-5 CASSGKTLEAFF TGTGCCAGCAGTGGCAAGACACTGGAAGCTTTCTTT
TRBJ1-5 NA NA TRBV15 CATSRVGGGQPQHF TGTGCCACCAGCAGAGTGGGGGGAGGTCAGCCCCAGCATTTT
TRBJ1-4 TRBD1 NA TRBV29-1 CSVEGGQVNKLFF TGCAGCGTTGAAGGAGGACAGGTTAATAAACTGTTTTTT
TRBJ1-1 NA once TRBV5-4 CASGPAGLSSNTEAFF TGTGCCAGCGGCCCGGCGGGGCTTTCGTCGAACACTGAAGCTTTCTTT
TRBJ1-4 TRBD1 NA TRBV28 CASTLGTGDEKLFF TGTGCCAGCACCCTTGGGACAGGGGATGAAAAACTGTTTTTT
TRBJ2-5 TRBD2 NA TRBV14 CASSQALAGVETQYF TGTGCCAGCAGCCAAGCCCTAGCGGGAGTAGAGACCCAGTACTTC
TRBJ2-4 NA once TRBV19 CASLSAKNIQYF TGTGCCAGCCTCAGTGCCAAAAACATTCAGTACTTC
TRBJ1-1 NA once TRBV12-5 CASGPETGNTEAFF TGTGCTAGTGGTCCGGAGACAGGGAACACTGAAGCTTTCTTT
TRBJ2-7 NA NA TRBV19 CASTPSGRNYEQYF TGTGCCAGTACCCCATCGGGGAGGAACTACGAGCAGTACTTC
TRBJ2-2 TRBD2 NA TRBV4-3 CASSQEPSGYTGELFF TGCGCCAGCAGCCAAGAACCTAGCGGATACACCGGGGAGCTGTTTTTT
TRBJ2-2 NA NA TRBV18 CASSPGVTGELFF TGTGCCAGCTCACCCGGGGTCACCGGGGAGCTGTTTTTT
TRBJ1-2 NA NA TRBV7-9 CASSMGGSHGYTF TGTGCCAGCAGCATGGGAGGGAGCCATGGCTACACCTTC
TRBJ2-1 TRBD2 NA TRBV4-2 CASSQADQGSSGRSYNEQFF TGTGCCAGCAGCCAAGCTGACCAAGGGTCTAGCGGGAGGTCCTACAATGAGCAGTTCTTC
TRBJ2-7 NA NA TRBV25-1 CASSDHRGGAYEQYF TGTGCCAGCAGTGATCACAGGGGGGGGGCCTACGAGCAGTACTTC
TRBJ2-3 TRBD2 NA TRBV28 CASMSPGLAGALTDTQYF TGTGCCAGCATGTCCCCGGGACTAGCGGGGGCCCTCACAGATACGCAGTATTTT
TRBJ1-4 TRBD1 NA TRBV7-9 CASSLETGGWGKLFF TGTGCCAGCAGCTTAGAAACAGGGGGCTGGGGAAAACTGTTTTTT